The rows below give T cell receptor beta chains drawn from one sample of a study of T-cell memory formation after mild COVID-19. TCRdb re-derived calls from the 5' RACE reads in MiXCR, one entry per CDR3 protein. This table holds 270,000 or so distinct CDR3 sequences, approximately 19% found once. The material sequenced was PBMCs or a T cell subset sorted from them (not recorded which). The receptors here all came from a man aged 18 to 30 who had mild COVID-19 (a few samples of this study predate the infection). Cell type and time point are not known. Each CDR3 is given with its conserved first and last residue. The order of the fields is V gene, D gene, clone size, J gene, CDR3 DNA, CDR3 protein. A D gene is named only where the DNA matches it firmly. Clone sizes are given selectively: once, few, many, or a class where the clone is expanded.

TRBV20-1	TRBD1	NA	TRBJ1-2	TGCAGTGCTAGATATAGGACAGGGAACGGCTACACCTTC	CSARYRTGNGYTF
TRBV29-1	NA	few	TRBJ2-1	TGCAGCGTTGAAGAATCGGCAGGAAGCTCCTACAATGAGCAGTTCTTC	CSVEESAGSSYNEQFF
TRBV7-2	TRBD2	few	TRBJ2-7	TGTGCCAGCAGCCTAGCGGGGGGCCCTGAGCAGTACTTC	CASSLAGGPEQYF
TRBV5-1	NA	NA	TRBJ1-5	TGCGCCAGCAGCTTGGGGGTCGGGCAGCCCCAGCATTTT	CASSLGVGQPQHF
TRBV20-1	TRBD2	few	TRBJ2-5	TGCAGTGCTAGAGTGGGACTAGCGGAAGAGACCCAGTACTTC	CSARVGLAEETQYF
TRBV5-1	TRBD2	few	TRBJ2-5	TGCGCCAGCAGCCTTGGACGGGCCTTGGGAGGGGAGACCCAGTACTTC	CASSLGRALGGETQYF
TRBV3-1	NA	few	TRBJ1-1	TGTGCCAGCAGCCCACACAATTCTCGGAACACTGAAGCTTTCTTT	CASSPHNSRNTEAFF
TRBV5-1	NA	many	TRBJ1-6	TGCGCCAGCAGCTGGCCTGATTCACCCCTCCACTTT	CASSWPDSPLHF
TRBV5-1	NA	NA	TRBJ2-5	TGCGCCAGCACCTACCGGATAGGGGCGGAAGAGACCCAGTACTTC	CASTYRIGAEETQYF
TRBV5-1	NA	many	TRBJ1-3	TGCGCCAGCAGCTTGGACCCGGTTGGAAACACCATATATTTT	CASSLDPVGNTIYF
TRBV6-2/TRBV6-3	TRBD2	NA	TRBJ2-2	TGTGCCAGCAGTTATCCGCGGGGGAGGGCCGGGGAGCTGTTTTTT	CASSYPRGRAGELFF
TRBV19	NA	NA	TRBJ1-1	TGTGCCAGTAGTATTTTTCGGACAGCCTCTCAGAGCACTGAAGCTTTCTTT	CASSIFRTASQSTEAFF
TRBV2	TRBD1	many	TRBJ2-7	TGTGCCAGCAGTGAACAGGGGGCGGACTACGAGCAGTACTTC	CASSEQGADYEQYF
TRBV7-2	NA	few	TRBJ1-6	TGTGCCAGCAGCTTAGCGCCAGGCAGCTACTCACCCCTCCACTTT	CASSLAPGSYSPLHF
TRBV28	TRBD1	NA	TRBJ2-4	TGTGCCAGCGTTTCCCCGGGACAGGGCGACATTCAGTACTTC	CASVSPGQGDIQYF
TRBV9	NA	NA	TRBJ1-1	TGTGCCAGCAGCGTAGATCAGGGGATGAACACTGAAGCTTTCTTT	CASSVDQGMNTEAFF
TRBV5-5	TRBD2	NA	TRBJ2-5	TGTGCCAGCAGCCGGACTAGCGGGGCTGTAAAGACCCAGTACTTC	CASSRTSGAVKTQYF
TRBV5-1	TRBD1	many	TRBJ1-1	TGCGCCAGCAGCACCGGACAGGGTAACACTGAAGCTTTCTTT	CASSTGQGNTEAFF
TRBV4-3	NA	few	TRBJ2-7	TGCGCCAGCAGTTTCAAGGAGGGGGACGAGCAGTACTTC	CASSFKEGDEQYF
TRBV5-1	TRBD1	NA	TRBJ1-2	TGCGCCAGCAGCTTGGTTCCCGGGGGGACAGGTCCTGTTTCTAACTATGGCTACACCTTC	CASSLVPGGTGPVSNYGYTF
TRBV28	TRBD1	NA	TRBJ1-1	TGTGCCAGCAGTTTGGACAGGGGCGCTTTCTTT	CASSLDRGAFF
TRBV9	TRBD2	NA	TRBJ2-2	TGTGCCAGCAACGAAAACCCACTCGGGGGGTACGGCGGGGAGCTGTTTTTT	CASNENPLGGYGGELFF
TRBV12-3/TRBV12-4	TRBD2	many	TRBJ2-1	TGTGCCAGCTGCCTGACTAGCGGGGGCCACAATGAGCAGTTCTTC	CASCLTSGGHNEQFF
TRBV27	NA	NA	TRBJ1-5	TGTGCCAGCAGTTTATCGGGGGTACATCAGCCCCAGCATTTT	CASSLSGVHQPQHF
TRBV29-1	TRBD1	few	TRBJ2-7	TGCAGCGTTCTGCAACAGGGGGTATCTGCTGGCGAGCAGTACTTC	CSVLQQGVSAGEQYF
TRBV7-8	NA	few	TRBJ2-2	TGTGCCAGCAGAGGTGGGGGTCGGAGGACCGGGGAGCTGTTTTTT	CASRGGGRRTGELFF
TRBV7-9	NA	few	TRBJ2-1	TGTGCCAGCAGCTCCCTGGCTGCCAAGAGCTCCTACAATGAGCAGTTCTTC	CASSSLAAKSSYNEQFF
TRBV7-9	NA	few	TRBJ1-1	TGTGCCAGCAGCTTAGGGCCAGTCCTGGAGGCTTTCTTT	CASSLGPVLEAFF
TRBV5-1	NA	few	TRBJ1-6	TGCGCCAGCAGCTTGGAACGCAATTCACCCCTCCACTTT	CASSLERNSPLHF
TRBV7-7	TRBD1	NA	TRBJ2-4	TGTGCCAGCAGCTTGGACAGGGACGGCATTCAGTACTTC	CASSLDRDGIQYF
TRBV4-1	TRBD1	NA	TRBJ2-2	TGCGCCAGCAGGGACAGGGGCCCCGGGGAGCTGTTTTTT	CASRDRGPGELFF